This T cell receptor beta chain is drawn from a study of T cell changes during pregnancy in multiple sclerosis. Using immunoSEQ multiplex PCR, the repertoire was profiled, and TCRdb retains in-frame clones only, with some absent. The sample contains under 70,000 clones, more than 75% of which appear only once. The CDR3 sequence is 14 residues long. Trimming took 3 bases from V and 6 from J; bases not matched to a gene: 3. Germline V CDR1 and CDR2: PRHDT, FYEKMQ (reference sequence). The chain recombines TRBV13 with TRBJ1-5; 9 positions agree with TRBD1. The material was peripheral blood, obtained in the second trimester of pregnancy. The TCR comes from a female donor with multiple sclerosis, enrolled in a pregnancy study. The CDR3 sequence is CASSLGQGVQPQHF. The CDR3 DNA follows: TGTGCCAGCAGCTTGGGACAGGGAGTTCAGCCCCAGCATTTT.